The clone carrying this TCR beta chain was counted once. The authors' processing: Nucleated cell counts were estimated from reference gene primer amplification. TCRdb keeps only in-frame clones here, not all; method: immunoSEQ multiplex PCR. V and J calls plus clone size are reproduced from that table; the DNA served to infer D and trimming. The sample shows approximately 140,000 clones, roughly 80% of them seen only once. Enrolled through a virtual design, the participants were between about 18 and 100 years of age and came from under 30 US areas. Participant-given clinical history determined each cohort assignment. The sample belongs to a study of blood T cell repertoires in COVID-19. Study summary: T cells, B-cell-depleted T cells, or PBMCs supplied cDNA or gDNA.

Germline V CDR1 and CDR2: GTSNPN, SVGIG (reference sequence). V was cut by 2 bases and J by 4 bases, with 11 bases left in between. The CDR3 has 13 residues. Sequenced material: PBMCs or T cells enriched from blood (not recorded which). The chain recombines TRBV30 with TRBJ1-2, with a tentative D call TRBD1 (6 bases). This TCR derives from a man aged 40-49 years with acute COVID-19. The CDR3 is CAWSPGTPYGYTF. CDR3 sequence (DNA): TGTGCCTGGAGTCCCGGGACACCCTATGGCTACACCTTC.